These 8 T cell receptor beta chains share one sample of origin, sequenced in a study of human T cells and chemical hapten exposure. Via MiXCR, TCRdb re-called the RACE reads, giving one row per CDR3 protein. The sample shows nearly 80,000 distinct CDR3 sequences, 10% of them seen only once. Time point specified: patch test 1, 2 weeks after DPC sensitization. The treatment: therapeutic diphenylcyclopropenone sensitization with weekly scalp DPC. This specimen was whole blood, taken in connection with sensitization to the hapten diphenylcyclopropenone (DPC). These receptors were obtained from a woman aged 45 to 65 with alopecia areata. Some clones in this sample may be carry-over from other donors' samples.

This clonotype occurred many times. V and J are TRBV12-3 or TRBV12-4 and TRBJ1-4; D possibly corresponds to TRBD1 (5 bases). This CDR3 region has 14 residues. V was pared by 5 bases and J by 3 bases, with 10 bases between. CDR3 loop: CASSPGRPNEKLFF. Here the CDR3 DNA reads TGTGCCAGCAGTCCGGGACGGCCTAATGAAAAACTGTTTTTT.

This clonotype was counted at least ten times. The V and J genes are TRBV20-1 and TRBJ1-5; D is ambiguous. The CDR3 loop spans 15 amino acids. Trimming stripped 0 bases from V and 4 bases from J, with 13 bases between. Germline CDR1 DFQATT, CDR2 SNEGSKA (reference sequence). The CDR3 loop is CSARDPVRANQPQHF. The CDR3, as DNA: TGCAGTGCTAGAGATCCGGTACGAGCTAATCAGCCCCAGCATTTT.

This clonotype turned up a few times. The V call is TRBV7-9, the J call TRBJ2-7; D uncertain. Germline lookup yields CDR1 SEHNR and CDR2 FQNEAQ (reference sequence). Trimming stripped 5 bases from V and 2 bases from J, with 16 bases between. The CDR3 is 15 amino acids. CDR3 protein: CASSPRPPKPYEQYF. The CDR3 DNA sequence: TGTGCCAGCAGCCCCCGCCCCCCAAAACCCTACGAGCAGTACTTC.

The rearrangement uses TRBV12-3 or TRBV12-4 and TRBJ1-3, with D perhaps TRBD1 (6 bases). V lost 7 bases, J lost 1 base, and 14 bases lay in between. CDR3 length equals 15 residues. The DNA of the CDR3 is TGTGCCAGCACTAAGGGACACCTTTCTGGAAACACCATATATTTT. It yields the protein CASTKGHLSGNTIYF.

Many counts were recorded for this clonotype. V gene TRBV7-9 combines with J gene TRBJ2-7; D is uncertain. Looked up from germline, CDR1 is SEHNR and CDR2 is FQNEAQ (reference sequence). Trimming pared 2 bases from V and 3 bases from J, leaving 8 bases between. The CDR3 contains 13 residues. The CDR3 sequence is CASSLSRYYEQYF. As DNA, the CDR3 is TGTGCCAGCAGCTTAAGTCGGTACTACGAGCAGTACTTC.

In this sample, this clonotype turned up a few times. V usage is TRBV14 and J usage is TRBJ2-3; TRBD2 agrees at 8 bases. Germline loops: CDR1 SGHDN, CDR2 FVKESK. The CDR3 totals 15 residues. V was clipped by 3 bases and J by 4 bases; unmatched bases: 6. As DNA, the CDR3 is TGTGCCAGCAGCCAGACGGGACTAGGGGCAGATACGCAGTATTTT. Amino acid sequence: CASSQTGLGADTQYF.

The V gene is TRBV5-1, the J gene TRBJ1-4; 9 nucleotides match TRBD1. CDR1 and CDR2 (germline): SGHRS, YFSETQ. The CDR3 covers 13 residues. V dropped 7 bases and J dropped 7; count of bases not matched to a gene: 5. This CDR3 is CASGQGTAEKLFF. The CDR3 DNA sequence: TGCGCCAGCGGACAGGGGACGGCTGAAAAACTGTTTTTT.

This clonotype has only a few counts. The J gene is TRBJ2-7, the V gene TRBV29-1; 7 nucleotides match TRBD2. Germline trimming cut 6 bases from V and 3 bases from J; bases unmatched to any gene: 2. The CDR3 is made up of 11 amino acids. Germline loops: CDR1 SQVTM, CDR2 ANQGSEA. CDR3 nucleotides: TGCAGCGTGCGGACTAGCTACGAGCAGTACTTC. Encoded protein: CSVRTSYEQYF.